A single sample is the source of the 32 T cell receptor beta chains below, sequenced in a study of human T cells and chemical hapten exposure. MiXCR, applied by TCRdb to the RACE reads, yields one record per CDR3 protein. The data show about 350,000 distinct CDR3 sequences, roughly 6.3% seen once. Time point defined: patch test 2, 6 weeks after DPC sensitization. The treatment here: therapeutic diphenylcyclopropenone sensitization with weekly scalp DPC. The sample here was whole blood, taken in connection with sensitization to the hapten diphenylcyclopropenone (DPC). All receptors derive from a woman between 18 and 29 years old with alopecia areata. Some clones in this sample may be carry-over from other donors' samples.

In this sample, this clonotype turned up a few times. Written as DNA, the CDR3 is TGTGCCAGCAGATTACGGGGGGGCGAGCCCGGGGAGCTGTTTTTT. It yields the protein CASRLRGGEPGELFF. The V and J genes are TRBV5-4 and TRBJ2-2; TRBD2 aligns across 8 bases. Per the germline V gene, CDR1 is SGHNT and CDR2 is YYREEE (reference sequence). The CDR3 covers 15 residues. The trim removed 5 bases at V and 6 bases at J, leaving 9 bases unmatched.

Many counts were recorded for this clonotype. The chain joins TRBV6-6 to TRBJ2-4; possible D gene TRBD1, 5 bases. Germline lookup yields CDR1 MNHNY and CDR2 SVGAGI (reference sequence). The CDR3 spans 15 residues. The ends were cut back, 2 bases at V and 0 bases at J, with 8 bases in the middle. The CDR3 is CASSYMGPAKNIQYF. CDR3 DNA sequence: TGTGCCAGCAGTTACATGGGGCCAGCCAAAAACATTCAGTACTTC.

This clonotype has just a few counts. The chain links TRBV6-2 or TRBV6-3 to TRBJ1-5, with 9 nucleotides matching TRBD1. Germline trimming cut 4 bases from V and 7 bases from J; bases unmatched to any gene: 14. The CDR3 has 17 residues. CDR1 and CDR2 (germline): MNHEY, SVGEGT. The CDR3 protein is CASSSIPTGGGLQPQHF. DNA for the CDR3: TGTGCCAGCAGTTCGATCCCCACAGGGGGCGGTTTACAGCCCCAGCATTTT.

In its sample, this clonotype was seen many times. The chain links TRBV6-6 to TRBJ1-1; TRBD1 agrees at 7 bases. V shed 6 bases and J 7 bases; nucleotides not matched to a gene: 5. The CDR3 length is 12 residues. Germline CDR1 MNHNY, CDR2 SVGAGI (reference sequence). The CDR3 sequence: CASSYGQVEAFF. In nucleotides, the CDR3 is TGTGCCAGCAGCTACGGACAGGTTGAAGCTTTCTTT.

CDR3 bases: TGTGCCAGCAGCCAAGATCCTTCCGGGACAGGGCTCCGTCCCGAGCAGTACTTC. This sequence encodes CASSQDPSGTGLRPEQYF. The chain employs TRBV14 and TRBJ2-7, with TRBD1 matching over 9 bases. V lost 0 bases and J lost 6; bases outside the gene matches: 15. Germline V gene sequence: CDR1 SGHDN, CDR2 FVKESK. CDR3 length: 18 amino acids.

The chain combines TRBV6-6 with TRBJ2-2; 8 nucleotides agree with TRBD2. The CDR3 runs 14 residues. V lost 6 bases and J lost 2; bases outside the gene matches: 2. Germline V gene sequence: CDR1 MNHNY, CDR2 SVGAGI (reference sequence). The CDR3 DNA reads TGTGCCAGCAGGAGCGGGGGAAACACCGGGGAGCTGTTTTTT. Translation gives CASRSGGNTGELFF.

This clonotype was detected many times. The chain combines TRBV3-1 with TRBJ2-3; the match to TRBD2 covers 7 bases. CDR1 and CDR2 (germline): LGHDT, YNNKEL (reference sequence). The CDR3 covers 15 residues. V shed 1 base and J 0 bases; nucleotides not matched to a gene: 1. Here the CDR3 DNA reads TGTGCCAGCAGCCAAGTCGGGGGGAGCACAGATACGCAGTATTTT. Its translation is CASSQVGGSTDTQYF.

In nucleotides, the CDR3 is TGCAGTGCTAGAGAACAGCCGGGAAGCTCCTACGAGCAGTACTTC. This translates into CSAREQPGSSYEQYF. J is TRBJ2-7 and V is TRBV20-1, with D tentatively TRBD2 (5 bases). Germline V lookup: CDR1 DFQATT, CDR2 SNEGSKA (reference sequence). With 0 bases removed from V and 0 bases from J, the gap between germline ends came to 12 bases. The CDR3 spans 15 residues.

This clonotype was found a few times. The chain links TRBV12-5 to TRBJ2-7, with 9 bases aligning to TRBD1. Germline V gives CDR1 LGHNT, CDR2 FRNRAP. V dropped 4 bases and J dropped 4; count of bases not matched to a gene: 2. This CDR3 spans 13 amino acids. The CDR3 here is CASGSGQGYEQYF. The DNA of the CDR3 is TGTGCTAGTGGTTCTGGACAGGGGTACGAGCAGTACTTC.

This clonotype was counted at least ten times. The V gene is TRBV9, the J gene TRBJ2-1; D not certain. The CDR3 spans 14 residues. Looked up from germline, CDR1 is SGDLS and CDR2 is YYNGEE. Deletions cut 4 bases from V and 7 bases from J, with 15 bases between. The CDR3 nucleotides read TGTGCCAGCAGCCCCGTGACAAAGTGGAATGAGCAGTTCTTC. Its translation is CASSPVTKWNEQFF.

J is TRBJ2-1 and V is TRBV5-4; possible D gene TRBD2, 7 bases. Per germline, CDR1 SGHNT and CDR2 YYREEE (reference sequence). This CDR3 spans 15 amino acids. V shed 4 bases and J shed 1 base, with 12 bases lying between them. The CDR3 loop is CASSLGGPSYNEQFF. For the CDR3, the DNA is TGTGCCAGCAGCCTGGGGGGGCCATCCTACAATGAGCAGTTCTTC.

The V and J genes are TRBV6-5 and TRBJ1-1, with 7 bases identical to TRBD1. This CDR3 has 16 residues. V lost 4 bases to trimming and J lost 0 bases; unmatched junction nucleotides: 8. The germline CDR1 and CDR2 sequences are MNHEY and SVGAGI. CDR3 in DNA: TGTGCCAGCAGTTCAATTTCCGGGACAGTGAACACTGAAGCTTTCTTT. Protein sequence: CASSSISGTVNTEAFF.

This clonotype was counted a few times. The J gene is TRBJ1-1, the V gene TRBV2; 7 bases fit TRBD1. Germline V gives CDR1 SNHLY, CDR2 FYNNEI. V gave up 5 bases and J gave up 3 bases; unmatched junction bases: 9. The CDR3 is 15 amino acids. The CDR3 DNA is TGTGCCAGCAGTTGGGACAGCCAAGTGGACACTGAAGCTTTCTTT. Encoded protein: CASSWDSQVDTEAFF.

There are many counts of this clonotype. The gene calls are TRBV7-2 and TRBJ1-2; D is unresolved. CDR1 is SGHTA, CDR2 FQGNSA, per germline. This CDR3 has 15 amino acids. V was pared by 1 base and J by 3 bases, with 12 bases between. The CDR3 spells CASSLVVGIDYGYTF. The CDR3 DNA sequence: TGTGCCAGCAGCTTAGTGGTAGGGATAGACTATGGCTACACCTTC. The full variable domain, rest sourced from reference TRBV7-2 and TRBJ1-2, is GAGVSQSPSNKVTEKGKDVELRCDPISGHTALYWYRQSLGQGLEFLIYFQGNSAPDKSGLPSDRFSAERTGGSVSTLTIQRTQQEDSAVYLCASSLVVGIDYGYTFGSGTRLTVV.

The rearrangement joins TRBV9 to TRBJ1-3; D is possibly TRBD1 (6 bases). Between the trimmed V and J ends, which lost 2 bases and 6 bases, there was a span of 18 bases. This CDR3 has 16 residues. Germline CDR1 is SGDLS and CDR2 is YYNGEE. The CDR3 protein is CASSVSSGLGANTIYF. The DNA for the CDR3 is TGTGCCAGCAGCGTTAGTTCGGGACTGGGGGCAAACACCATATATTTT. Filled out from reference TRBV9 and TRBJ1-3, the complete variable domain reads DSGVTQTPKHLITATGQRVTLRCSPRSGDLSVYWYQQSLDQGLQFLIQYYNGEERAKGNILERFSAQQFPDLHSELNLSSLELGDSALYFCASSVSSGLGANTIYFGEGSWLTVV.

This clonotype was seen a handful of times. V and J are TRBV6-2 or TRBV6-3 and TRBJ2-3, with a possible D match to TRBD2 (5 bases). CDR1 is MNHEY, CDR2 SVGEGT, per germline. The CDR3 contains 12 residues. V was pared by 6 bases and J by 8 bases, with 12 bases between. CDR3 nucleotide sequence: TGTGCCAGCAGCAGAGGGTGGGCTACGCAGTATTTT. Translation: CASSRGWATQYF.

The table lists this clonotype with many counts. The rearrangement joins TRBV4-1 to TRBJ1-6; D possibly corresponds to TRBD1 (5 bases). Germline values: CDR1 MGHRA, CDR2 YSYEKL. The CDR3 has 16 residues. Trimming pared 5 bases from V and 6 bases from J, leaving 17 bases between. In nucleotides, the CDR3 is TGCGCCAGCAGCAACACCAGGGTCGAGTTTAATTCACCCCTCCACTTT. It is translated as CASSNTRVEFNSPLHF.

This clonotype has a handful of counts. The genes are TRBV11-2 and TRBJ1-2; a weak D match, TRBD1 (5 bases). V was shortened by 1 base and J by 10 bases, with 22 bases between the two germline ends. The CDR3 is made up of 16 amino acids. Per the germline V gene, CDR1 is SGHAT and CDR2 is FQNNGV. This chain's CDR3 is CASSLAPGGGLIDYTF. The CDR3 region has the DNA TGTGCCAGCAGCTTAGCCCCGGGGGGGGGATTAATAGACTACACCTTC.

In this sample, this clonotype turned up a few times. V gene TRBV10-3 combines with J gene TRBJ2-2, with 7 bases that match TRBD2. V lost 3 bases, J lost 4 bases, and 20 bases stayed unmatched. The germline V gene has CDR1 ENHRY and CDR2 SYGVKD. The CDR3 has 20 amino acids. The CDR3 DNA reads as TGTGCCATCAGTGACCCCCCTCAGGGAGTCCCCACGGGGGGCACCGGGGAGCTGTTTTTT. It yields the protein CAISDPPQGVPTGGTGELFF.

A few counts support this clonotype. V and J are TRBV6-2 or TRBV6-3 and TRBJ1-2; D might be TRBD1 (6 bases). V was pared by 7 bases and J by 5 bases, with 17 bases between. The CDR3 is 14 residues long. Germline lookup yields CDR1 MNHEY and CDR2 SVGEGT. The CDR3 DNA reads TGTGCCAGCACCCCCCAACAGGACAGATATGGCTACACCTTC. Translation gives CASTPQQDRYGYTF.

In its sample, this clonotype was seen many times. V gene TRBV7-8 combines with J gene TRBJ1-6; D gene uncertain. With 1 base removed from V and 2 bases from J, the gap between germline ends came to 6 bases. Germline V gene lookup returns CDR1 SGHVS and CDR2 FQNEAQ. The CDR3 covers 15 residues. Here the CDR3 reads CASSLGVTYNSPLHF. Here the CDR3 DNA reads TGTGCCAGCAGCTTAGGGGTTACCTATAATTCACCCCTCCACTTT.

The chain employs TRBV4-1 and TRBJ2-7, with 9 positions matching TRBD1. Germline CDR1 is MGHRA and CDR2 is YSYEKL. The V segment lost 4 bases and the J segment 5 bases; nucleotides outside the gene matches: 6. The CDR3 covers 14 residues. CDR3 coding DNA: TGCGCCAGCAGCCGGGGACAGGGAATCCACGAGCAGTACTTC. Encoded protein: CASSRGQGIHEQYF.

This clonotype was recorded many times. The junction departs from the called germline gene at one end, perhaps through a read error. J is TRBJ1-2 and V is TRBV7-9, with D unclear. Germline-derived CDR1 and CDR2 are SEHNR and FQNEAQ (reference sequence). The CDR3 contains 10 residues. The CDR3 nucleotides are TGTGCCAGCAGCTTAGAGCGGGCAGCCTTC. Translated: CASSLERAAF.

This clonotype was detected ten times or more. CDR3 region: CSGRDRETNEKLFF. The CDR3 nucleotides read TGCAGCGGACGGGACAGAGAAACTAATGAAAAACTGTTTTTT. The chain uses TRBV29-1 and TRBJ1-4, with TRBD1 matching 7 bases. The V gene end was trimmed by 7 bases and the J gene end by 1 base; junction bases not matched to a gene: 6. This CDR3 spans 14 amino acids. Per the germline V gene, CDR1 is SQVTM and CDR2 is ANQGSEA.

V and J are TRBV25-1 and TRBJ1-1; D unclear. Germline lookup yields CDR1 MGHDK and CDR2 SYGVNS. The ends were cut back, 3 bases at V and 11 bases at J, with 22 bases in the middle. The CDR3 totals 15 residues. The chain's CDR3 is CASSDFEPRSDSAFF. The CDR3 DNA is TGTGCCAGCAGTGACTTCGAACCTCGTTCAGATTCGGCTTTCTTT. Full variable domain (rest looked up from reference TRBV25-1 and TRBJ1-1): EADIYQTPRYLVIGTGKKITLECSQTMGHDKMYWYQQDPGMELHLIHYSYGVNSTEKGDLSSESTVSRIRTEHFPLTLESARPSHTSQYLCASSDFEPRSDSAFFGQGTRLTVV.

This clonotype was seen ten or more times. CDR3 in DNA: TGTGCCAGCAGCTCAACAGGGGGATGGGAGCAGTTCTTC. Its translation is CASSSTGGWEQFF. The chain combines TRBV7-2 with TRBJ2-1; TRBD1 aligns across 8 bases. V trimming: 4 bases; J trimming: 10 bases; junction bases outside the gene matches: 6. Germline V gives CDR1 SGHTA, CDR2 FQGNSA. The CDR3 extends over 13 amino acids.

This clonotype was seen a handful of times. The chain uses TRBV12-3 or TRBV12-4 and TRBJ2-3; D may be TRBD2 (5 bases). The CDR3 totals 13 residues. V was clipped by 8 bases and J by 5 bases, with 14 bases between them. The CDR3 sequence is CASEGNSGDTQYF. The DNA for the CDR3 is TGTGCCAGCGAGGGAAACTCGGGAGATACGCAGTATTTT.

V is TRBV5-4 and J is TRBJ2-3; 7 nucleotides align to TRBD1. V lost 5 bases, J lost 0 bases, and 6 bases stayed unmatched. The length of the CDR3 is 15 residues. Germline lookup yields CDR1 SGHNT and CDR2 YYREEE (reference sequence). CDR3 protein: CASSSPGQSTDTQYF. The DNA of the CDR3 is TGTGCCAGCAGTTCTCCGGGACAGAGCACAGATACGCAGTATTTT. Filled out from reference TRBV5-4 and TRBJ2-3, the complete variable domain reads ETGVTQSPTHLIKTRGQQVTLRCSSQSGHNTVSWYQQALGQGPQFIFQYYREEENGRGNFPPRFSGLQFPNYSSELNVNALELDDSALYLCASSSPGQSTDTQYFGPGTRLTVL.

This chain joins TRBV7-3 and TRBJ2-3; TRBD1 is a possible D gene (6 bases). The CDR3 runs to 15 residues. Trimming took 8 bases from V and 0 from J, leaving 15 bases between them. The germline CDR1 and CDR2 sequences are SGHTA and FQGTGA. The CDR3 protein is CASGVQGWSTDTQYF. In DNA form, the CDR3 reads TGTGCCAGCGGGGTACAGGGATGGAGCACAGATACGCAGTATTTT.

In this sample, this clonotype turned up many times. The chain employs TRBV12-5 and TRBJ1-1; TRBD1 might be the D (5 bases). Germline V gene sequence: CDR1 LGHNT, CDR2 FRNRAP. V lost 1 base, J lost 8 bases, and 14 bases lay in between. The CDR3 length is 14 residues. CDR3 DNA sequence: TGTGCTAGTGGTTTGGGACTCCCCAGGGAGGAAGCTTTCTTT. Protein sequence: CASGLGLPREEAFF.

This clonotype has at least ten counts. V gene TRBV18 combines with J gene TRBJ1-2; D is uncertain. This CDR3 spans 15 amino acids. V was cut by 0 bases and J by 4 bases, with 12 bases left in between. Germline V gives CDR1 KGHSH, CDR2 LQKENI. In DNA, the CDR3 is TGTGCCAGCTCACCACCATATGTTTACGGCTATGGCTACACCTTC. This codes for CASSPPYVYGYGYTF.

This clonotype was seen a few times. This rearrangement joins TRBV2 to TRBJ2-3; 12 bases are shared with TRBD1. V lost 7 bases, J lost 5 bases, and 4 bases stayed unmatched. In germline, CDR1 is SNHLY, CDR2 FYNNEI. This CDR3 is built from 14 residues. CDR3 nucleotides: TGTGCCAGCAAGGGGACAGGGGGCAGAGATACGCAGTATTTT. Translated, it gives CASKGTGGRDTQYF.